The 30 T cell receptor beta chains listed next were all sequenced from one sample in a study of blood T cell repertoires in COVID-19. Measured with immunoSEQ multiplex PCR; TCRdb has only the in-frame clones, and not every one. The sample yields about 240,000 clones, less than 90% seen once. Source material: peripheral blood. All receptors derive from a man aged 55 to 70 with acute or convalescent COVID-19.

The sample holds a few counts of this clone. The chain employs TRBV30 and TRBJ1-5, with D perhaps matching TRBD1 (5 bases). V lost 2 bases and J lost 4, with 12 bases in between. Germline values: CDR1 GTSNPN, CDR2 SVGIG (reference sequence). The CDR3 is 14 amino acids. The CDR3 DNA reads TGTGCCTGGAGTAACGGCGGGGGGAATCAGCCCCAGCATTTT. This sequence encodes CAWSNGGGNQPQHF.

The chain recombines TRBV30 with TRBJ2-1, with 10 nucleotides matching TRBD2. The CDR3 covers 13 residues. Germline values: CDR1 GTSNPN, CDR2 SVGIG (reference sequence). V lost 7 bases, J lost 7 bases, and 7 bases stayed unmatched. The CDR3 loop reads CASAGGPVNEQFF. In DNA, the CDR3 is TGTGCCTCAGCGGGAGGGCCAGTTAATGAGCAGTTCTTC.

V usage is TRBV5-1 and J usage is TRBJ2-1, with D perhaps matching TRBD1 (5 bases). CDR3 size: 15 residues. V was clipped by 0 bases and J by 8 bases, with 15 bases between them. Looked up from germline, CDR1 is SGHRS and CDR2 is YFSETQ. CDR3 bases: TGCGCCAGCAGCTTGGACAGGAGAATATTAGATGAGCAGTTCTTC. Its translation: CASSLDRRILDEQFF.

V is TRBV30 and J is TRBJ1-5; the D is unclear. CDR1 is GTSNPN, CDR2 SVGIG, per germline (reference sequence). The CDR3 is 13 residues long. V lost 2 bases and J 7 bases, leaving 12 bases between the germline ends. The CDR3 is CAWSRESAQPQHF. CDR3 DNA: TGTGCCTGGAGTCGGGAGAGCGCCCAGCCCCAGCATTTT.

The chain carries TRBV7-9 and TRBJ2-5; D may be TRBD1 (6 bases). CDR3 length: 14 residues. Trimming left V 1 base short and J 5 bases short, with 11 bases between. Germline CDR1 reads SEHNR; CDR2 reads FQNEAQ (reference sequence). The CDR3 spells CASSLEWGPETQYF. DNA of the CDR3: TGTGCCAGCAGCTTAGAGTGGGGGCCCGAGACCCAGTACTTC.

This clone was counted only a few times. V and J are TRBV4-2 and TRBJ2-4, with TRBD2 matching 13 bases. CDR3 length: 17 amino acids. CDR1 LGHNA and CDR2 YNFKEQ come from the germline V gene. V gave up 0 bases and J gave up 6 bases; unmatched junction bases: 5. Written as DNA, the CDR3 is TGTGCCAGCAGCCAAGAAGGGACTAGCGGGACAGGAAACATTCAGTACTTC. Translation: CASSQEGTSGTGNIQYF.

This clone has just one count. The genes are TRBV19 and TRBJ2-5; 12 bases agree with TRBD1. This CDR3 region has 13 residues. The junction had 3 bases not matched to a gene; V was cut back by 8 bases and J by 5 bases. The germline V gene encodes CDR1 LNHDA and CDR2 SQIVND (reference sequence). Here the CDR3 reads CASRDRGRETQYF. DNA for the CDR3: TGTGCCAGTCGGGACAGGGGGCGCGAGACCCAGTACTTC.

This chain connects TRBV24-1 to TRBJ1-4; D is ambiguous. From germline, CDR1 is KGHDR and CDR2 SFDVKD. The CDR3 is 15 amino acids. The V gene lost 3 bases and the J gene lost 4 bases, with 11 bases spanning the gap. This CDR3 reads CATSDPRQVNEKLFF. The CDR3 DNA sequence: TGTGCCACCAGTGATCCCCGTCAGGTTAATGAAAAACTGTTTTTT.

V gene TRBV5-4 combines with J gene TRBJ2-3, with a weak D call TRBD2 (7 bases). Germline CDR1 and CDR2: SGHNT and YYREEE (reference sequence). V dropped 2 bases and J dropped 5 bases, with 12 bases sitting between them. This CDR3 comprises 14 residues. The CDR3 region has the DNA TGTGCCAGCAGCTTAAGGGGGGGAGAAGATACGCAGTATTTT. Protein product: CASSLRGGEDTQYF. Full variable domain (missing parts from reference TRBV5-4 and TRBJ2-3): ETGVTQSPTHLIKTRGQQVTLRCSSQSGHNTVSWYQQALGQGPQFIFQYYREEENGRGNFPPRFSGLQFPNYSSELNVNALELDDSALYLCASSLRGGEDTQYFGPGTRLTVL.

This CDR3 is CAISELVAGEAFF. The CDR3 DNA sequence: TGTGCCATCAGTGAGTTGGTGGCAGGGGAAGCTTTCTTT. The J gene is TRBJ1-1, the V gene TRBV10-3; possibly TRBD1 for D (5 bases). Germline V gene lookup returns CDR1 ENHRY and CDR2 SYGVKD. Deletions cut 1 base from V and 8 bases from J, with 11 bases between. This CDR3 has 13 amino acids.

The chain has TRBV27 and TRBJ2-7, with a tentative D call TRBD2 (6 bases). The CDR3 totals 14 residues. Germline-derived CDR1 and CDR2 are MNHEY and SMNVEV (reference sequence). V was cut by 0 bases and J by 3 bases, with 9 bases left in between. This CDR3 is CASSLSPGSYEQYF. Written as DNA, the CDR3 is TGTGCCAGCAGTTTATCGCCCGGGAGCTACGAGCAGTACTTC.

This chain joins TRBV29-1 and TRBJ2-2, with D tentatively TRBD1 (6 bases). The CDR3 is 16 amino acids. Trimming stripped 0 bases from V and 6 bases from J, with 17 bases between. Germline CDR1 reads SQVTM; CDR2 reads ANQGSEA. CDR3 loop: CSVEDNTGLLAGELFF. CDR3 nucleotide sequence: TGCAGCGTTGAAGACAACACAGGGCTGTTAGCCGGGGAGCTGTTTTTT.

This chain joins TRBV7-2 and TRBJ2-7; 8 bases agree with TRBD2. The CDR3 is 15 amino acids. Germline values: CDR1 SGHTA, CDR2 FQGNSA. Trimming removed 5 bases from V and 5 bases from J; junction bases left unmatched: 11. This CDR3 reads CASSPQGLGWDEQYF. Written as DNA, the CDR3 is TGTGCCAGCAGCCCACAGGGACTAGGCTGGGACGAGCAGTACTTC.

Worth noting for this clone: The sample contains more than one DNA sequence encoding this CDR3. The chain combines TRBV19 with TRBJ2-7, with TRBD1 identical over 8 bases. The CDR3 extends over 11 amino acids. Germline V CDR1 and CDR2: LNHDA, SQIVND (reference sequence). V shed 10 bases, J shed 4 bases, and the junction held 3 bases outside the gene matches. The CDR3 reads CATQGAYEQYF. The CDR3 DNA follows: TGTGCCACCCAGGGGGCGTACGAGCAGTACTTC. The full variable domain, completed using reference TRBV19 and TRBJ2-7, is DGGITQSPKYLFRKEGQNVTLSCEQNLNHDAMYWYRQDPGQGLRLIYYSQIVNDFQKGDIAEGYSVSREKKESFPLTVTSAQKNPTAFYLCATQGAYEQYFGPGTRLTVT.

A few counts support this clone. This rearrangement joins TRBV2 to TRBJ2-6; D call uncertain. This CDR3 comprises 14 residues. CDR1 is SNHLY and CDR2 is FYNNEI in the germline V gene. Trimming shortened V by 8 bases and J by 4 bases, and 12 bases separated the two germline ends. Here the CDR3 reads CASLSVSGANVLTF. CDR3 DNA sequence: TGTGCCAGCCTCTCGGTGTCCGGGGCCAACGTCCTGACTTTC.

This chain joins TRBV2 and TRBJ1-3; 7 nucleotides align to TRBD1. The CDR3 sequence is 16 residues long. The germline CDR1 and CDR2 sequences are SNHLY and FYNNEI. J gave up 0 bases and V 6 bases, and 8 bases lay outside the gene matches. In nucleotides, the CDR3 is TGTGCCAGCAGCGCAGGACAGGCTCTCTCTGGAAACACCATATATTTT. The encoded protein is CASSAGQALSGNTIYF. Drawing the rest from reference TRBV2 and TRBJ1-3, the complete variable domain is EPEVTQTPSHQVTQMGQEVILRCVPISNHLYFYWYRQILGQKVEFLVSFYNNEISEKSEIFDDQFSVERPDGSNFTLKIRSTKLEDSAMYFCASSAGQALSGNTIYFGEGSWLTVV.

The chain carries TRBV7-2 and TRBJ2-2, with a tentative D call TRBD2 (6 bases). Germline V CDR1 and CDR2: SGHTA, FQGNSA. Trimming removed 1 base at V and 4 bases at J, with 16 bases between. This CDR3 has 17 residues. The CDR3 sequence is CASSLESWAGRTGELFF. CDR3 in DNA: TGTGCCAGCAGCTTAGAGAGTTGGGCGGGACGCACCGGGGAGCTGTTTTTT.

This chain joins TRBV28 and TRBJ1-2; a possible D gene is TRBD1 (6 bases). V was pared by 5 bases and J by 7 bases, with 17 bases between. The germline gives CDR1 MDHEN, CDR2 SYDVKM. The CDR3 runs 14 residues. Here the CDR3 reads CASSPLGRQAGYTF. The CDR3 coding sequence is TGTGCCAGCAGTCCCTTGGGCAGACAGGCTGGCTACACCTTC.

The chain combines TRBV15 with TRBJ2-3; 12 positions match TRBD2. CDR3 length: 17 amino acids. In germline, CDR1 is LNHNV, CDR2 YYDKDF (reference sequence). The junction had 9 bases not matched to a gene; V was cut back by 4 bases and J by 4 bases. CDR3: CATSTSGRARVADTQYF. The CDR3 DNA reads TGTGCCACCAGCACTAGCGGGAGGGCCCGAGTAGCAGATACGCAGTATTTT.

V usage is TRBV19 and J usage is TRBJ1-6, with a tentative D call TRBD1 (6 bases). The CDR3 extends over 15 amino acids. CDR1 is LNHDA, CDR2 SQIVND, per germline (reference sequence). The V end was cut by 3 bases, the J end by 10 bases, with 16 bases between. The CDR3 sequence: CASSMSWGQGSPLHF. In nucleotides, the CDR3 is TGTGCCAGTAGTATGAGTTGGGGGCAAGGATCACCCCTCCACTTT.

The genes are TRBV19 and TRBJ1-5; 8 bases are a match to TRBD1. Germline CDR1 is LNHDA and CDR2 is SQIVND (reference sequence). The V and J ends lost 5 bases and 1 base, in that order; junction bases with no gene match: 7. There are 16 residues in the CDR3. Here the CDR3 reads CASSQRTGWSNQPQHF. The CDR3 region has the DNA TGTGCCAGTAGTCAAAGGACAGGGTGGAGCAATCAGCCCCAGCATTTT.

This clone was observed a single time. The chain recombines TRBV7-6 with TRBJ2-3; D is perhaps TRBD2 (8 bases). The CDR3 consists of 16 residues. The V and J ends lost 0 bases and 1 base respectively, with 11 bases between them. The germline V gene has CDR1 SGHVS and CDR2 FNYEAQ. CDR3 sequence: CASSLASGTGTDTQYF. CDR3 coding DNA: TGTGCCAGCAGCTTAGCTAGCGGGACAGGCACAGATACGCAGTATTTT.

J is TRBJ2-1 and V is TRBV27, with TRBD2 as a possible D gene (6 bases). Deletions cut 6 bases from V and 9 bases from J, with 21 bases between. The CDR3 runs to 15 residues. The germline CDR1 and CDR2 sequences are MNHEY and SMNVEV (reference sequence). The CDR3 region has the DNA TGTGCCAGCAGCCCTAACGGCGGGAACCCTAGTGAGCAGTTCTTC. The encoded protein is CASSPNGGNPSEQFF.

The J gene is TRBJ1-1, the V gene TRBV27; TRBD1 matches 10 bases. J was trimmed by 5 bases and V by 5 bases; bases with no gene match: 5. The CDR3 sequence is 14 residues long. Germline V gene sequence: CDR1 MNHEY, CDR2 SMNVEV (reference sequence). The CDR3 DNA follows: TGTGCCAGCAGTAGACAGGGGGCAGATACTGAAGCTTTCTTT. Encoded protein: CASSRQGADTEAFF.

This chain links TRBV9 with TRBJ2-7; a weak D match, TRBD1 (6 bases). Trimming cost V 0 bases and J 5 bases, with 12 bases left between them. Per germline, CDR1 SGDLS and CDR2 YYNGEE. CDR3 length: 14 residues. CDR3: CASSVGGQGDEQYF. The CDR3 nucleotides read TGTGCCAGCAGCGTAGGGGGGCAGGGTGACGAGCAGTACTTC.

V and J are TRBV5-5 and TRBJ2-1, with 10 bases matching TRBD2. Trimming took 1 base from V and 10 from J; bases not matched to a gene: 5. Per germline, CDR1 SGHKS and CDR2 YYEKEE (reference sequence). CDR3 size: 14 residues. CDR3: CASSLPLAGEEQFF. CDR3 coding DNA: TGTGCCAGCAGCTTGCCGCTAGCGGGAGAAGAGCAGTTCTTC.

CDR3 loop: CASSFQLAGANTGELFF. The CDR3 region has the DNA TGTGCCAGCAGCTTTCAACTAGCGGGTGCGAACACCGGGGAGCTGTTTTTT. The rearrangement links TRBV11-2 to TRBJ2-2, with 9 bases fitting TRBD2. Unmatched junction bases numbered 5, after V lost 3 bases and J lost 0 bases. The CDR3 totals 17 residues. CDR1 SGHAT and CDR2 FQNNGV come from the germline V gene.

The chain combines TRBV18 with TRBJ1-5; TRBD1 aligns across 10 bases. In germline, CDR1 is KGHSH, CDR2 LQKENI. The CDR3 length is 14 residues. Trimming took 4 bases from V and 6 from J; bases not matched to a gene: 3. CDR3 coding DNA: TGTGCCAGCTCACTCGGACAGGGGGGTCAGCCCCAGCATTTT. The encoded protein is CASSLGQGGQPQHF.

The rearrangement joins TRBV7-8 to TRBJ2-7; maybe TRBD1 (6 bases). Trimming left V 1 base short and J 4 bases short, with 14 bases between. Germline CDR1 and CDR2: SGHVS and FQNEAQ. This CDR3 spans 15 amino acids. The CDR3 DNA follows: TGTGCCAGCAGCTTAGGGCAGGGGCTGTGGTACGAGCAGTACTTC. Residues: CASSLGQGLWYEQYF.

The chain employs TRBV7-9 and TRBJ1-2, with D possibly TRBD1 on 6 matching bases. Germline CDR1 is SEHNR and CDR2 is FQNEAQ (reference sequence). The CDR3 is 15 amino acids. V lost 5 bases and J lost 8, with 21 bases in between. In DNA, the CDR3 is TGTGCCAGCAGCGCCCAAATAACAGGGTTTGGGGGCTACACCTTC. Protein sequence: CASSAQITGFGGYTF.